This passage covers 15 T cell receptor beta chains from one sample sequenced in a study of T cells after yellow fever vaccination. TCRdb redid the calling of the 5' RACE reads with MiXCR, one entry per CDR3 protein. The table includes roughly 150,000 distinct CDR3 sequences, 5.5% to 7.5% detected once. The sample here was CD4+ T cells sorted from PBMCs, taken 4 to 5 days after the first yellow fever vaccination. These receptors were obtained from a man younger than 35 who received the YFV17D yellow fever vaccine.

This clonotype was observed at least ten times. The gene calls are TRBV27 and TRBJ2-1; 9 nucleotides line up with TRBD2. The V and J ends lost 7 bases and 9 bases, in that order; junction bases with no gene match: 10. The CDR3 has 14 residues. CDR1 is MNHEY and CDR2 is SMNVEV in the germline V gene (reference sequence). CDR3 nucleotide sequence: TGTGCCAGCATCCAGCGGGGGGAGTTCGGTGAGCAGTTCTTC. Translating gives CASIQRGEFGEQFF.

The rearrangement links TRBV7-2 to TRBJ1-3; D possibly corresponds to TRBD1 (5 bases). Germline values: CDR1 SGHTA, CDR2 FQGNSA. The CDR3 is 15 amino acids. The V end lost 1 base, the J end lost 0 bases, and 7 bases lay between the germline ends. The CDR3 spells CASSLGGISGNTIYF. In nucleotides, the CDR3 is TGTGCCAGCAGCTTAGGGGGGATCTCTGGAAACACCATATATTTT.

The V call is TRBV12-3 or TRBV12-4, the J call TRBJ2-1, with D possibly matching TRBD2 (6 bases). The CDR3 is 18 amino acids. The V end lost 0 bases, the J end lost 8 bases, and 23 bases lay between the germline ends. In DNA, the CDR3 is TGTGCCAGCAGTTTAGCGTATCCGACTAGTGTCCGAGTCTATGAGCAGTTCTTC. Its translation: CASSLAYPTSVRVYEQFF.

This chain uses TRBV19 with TRBJ1-5, with D uncertain. Trimming took 7 bases from V and 0 from J, leaving 10 bases between them. The CDR3 sequence is 14 residues long. Germline assignment: CDR1 LNHDA and CDR2 SQIVND (reference sequence). CDR3 residues: CASKPYYSNQPQHF. Written as DNA, the CDR3 is TGTGCCAGTAAGCCGTACTATAGCAATCAGCCCCAGCATTTT.

Of note for this clonotype: This may stem from a read error, because a much larger clone lies one nucleotide away. The J gene is TRBJ2-1, the V gene TRBV10-3; D remains unclear. CDR1 is ENHRY and CDR2 is SYGVKD in the germline V gene. The V end lost 10 bases, the J end lost 3 bases, and 7 bases lay between the germline ends. CDR3 size: 11 residues. DNA for the CDR3: TGTGCCACAACGATCTACAATGAGCAGTTCTTC. This encodes CATTIYNEQFF.

This chain connects TRBV5-5 to TRBJ1-5; D gene unclear. Germline lookup yields CDR1 SGHKS and CDR2 YYEKEE (reference sequence). V lost 2 bases to trimming and J lost 5 bases, with 8 bases between them. The CDR3 loop spans 13 amino acids. CDR3 bases: TGTGCCAGCAGCTTCCGGGATCATCAGCCCCAGCATTTT. Amino acid sequence: CASSFRDHQPQHF.

Ten or more counts support this clonotype. This chain links TRBV2 with TRBJ2-1, with TRBD2 matching 10 bases. CDR3 length: 15 amino acids. With 7 bases clipped from V and 3 bases from J, the junction kept 6 bases outside the gene matches. Germline V CDR1 and CDR2: SNHLY, FYNNEI. For the CDR3, the DNA is TGTGCCAGCACCCTAGCGGGGGAGATCTACAATGAGCAGTTCTTC. Protein: CASTLAGEIYNEQFF.

This clonotype has just a few counts. The chain carries TRBV11-2 and TRBJ1-1; 7 bases are shared with TRBD1. The ends lost 6 bases at V and 3 bases at J; junction bases unmatched: 7. The CDR3 contains 14 residues. The germline V gene has CDR1 SGHAT and CDR2 FQNNGV. CDR3 nucleotide sequence: TGTGCCAGCAGTCCACAGGGGATGGACACTGAAGCTTTCTTT. Translated: CASSPQGMDTEAFF. The full variable domain, its missing parts supplied by reference TRBV11-2 and TRBJ1-1, is EAGVAQSPRYKIIEKRQSVAFWCNPISGHATLYWYQQILGQGPKLLIQFQNNGVVDDSQLPKDRFSAERLKGVDSTLKIQPAKLEDSAVYLCASSPQGMDTEAFFGQGTRLTVV.

This chain joins TRBV4-3 and TRBJ2-3, with D maybe TRBD2 (6 bases). CDR3 length equals 15 residues. Trimming shortened V by 0 bases and J by 2 bases, and 9 bases separated the two germline ends. Germline V gives CDR1 LGHNA, CDR2 YSLEER. The CDR3 DNA follows: TGCGCCAGCAGCCAAGATTGGGGGGACACAGATACGCAGTATTTT. Translated, it gives CASSQDWGDTDTQYF.

In this sample, this clonotype turned up many times. The CDR3 loop reads CASSLDRGGEQYF. The CDR3 DNA is TGCGCCAGCAGCCTGGACAGGGGGGGCGAGCAGTACTTC. This rearrangement joins TRBV5-1 to TRBJ2-7, with 10 positions matching TRBD1. The V and J ends lost 4 bases and 6 bases, in that order; junction bases with no gene match: 4. The CDR3 is 13 amino acids. The V gene's germline CDR1 is SGHRS and CDR2 YFSETQ.

V usage is TRBV19 and J usage is TRBJ2-7; D might be TRBD2 (5 bases). Germline lookup yields CDR1 LNHDA and CDR2 SQIVND (reference sequence). V gave up 5 bases and J gave up 9 bases, with 14 bases separating them. This CDR3 spans 12 amino acids. CDR3 sequence (DNA): TGTGCCAGTAGTGAGCTAGCTGGGTCGCAGTACTTC. It is translated as CASSELAGSQYF.

This clonotype was seen many times. The chain is built from TRBV5-1 and TRBJ2-1; TRBD2 matches 9 bases. Germline V gene lookup returns CDR1 SGHRS and CDR2 YFSETQ. Trimming at V came to 4 bases and at J to 6 bases, leaving 11 bases not matched to a gene. The CDR3 has 16 amino acids. In nucleotides, the CDR3 is TGCGCCAGCAGCCCACGGACCCTAGCGGGGATCAATGAGCAGTTCTTC. Encoded protein: CASSPRTLAGINEQFF.

This clonotype has more than one count but fewer than ten. Given a much more abundant clone one base away, this may be a read error. V usage is TRBV12-3 or TRBV12-4 and J usage is TRBJ2-2, with D maybe TRBD1 (6 bases). The CDR3 spans 13 residues. This CDR3 reads CASGTGNNGELFF. For the CDR3, the DNA is TGTGCCAGCGGAACAGGGAACAACGGGGAGCTGTTTTTT.

This clonotype was recorded only once. The chain has TRBV4-3 and TRBJ2-6; 7 bases align to TRBD1. The ends lost 3 bases at V and 3 bases at J; junction bases unmatched: 14. Per germline, CDR1 LGHNA and CDR2 YSLEER. The CDR3 totals 19 residues. The CDR3 coding sequence is TGCGCCAGCAGCCAGGATAATCAGGGGGTGGTTGATGGGGCCAACGTCCTGACTTTC. This sequence encodes CASSQDNQGVVDGANVLTF.

This clonotype has only a few counts. The V call is TRBV20-1, the J call TRBJ2-1; D remains ambiguous. This CDR3 comprises 15 residues. With 3 bases removed from V and 1 base from J, the gap between germline ends came to 13 bases. Germline-derived CDR1 and CDR2 are DFQATT and SNEGSKA (reference sequence). The CDR3 DNA is TGCAGTGCTAGGGGTGGATCCCGTTCCTACAATGAGCAGTTCTTC. Translated, it gives CSARGGSRSYNEQFF.